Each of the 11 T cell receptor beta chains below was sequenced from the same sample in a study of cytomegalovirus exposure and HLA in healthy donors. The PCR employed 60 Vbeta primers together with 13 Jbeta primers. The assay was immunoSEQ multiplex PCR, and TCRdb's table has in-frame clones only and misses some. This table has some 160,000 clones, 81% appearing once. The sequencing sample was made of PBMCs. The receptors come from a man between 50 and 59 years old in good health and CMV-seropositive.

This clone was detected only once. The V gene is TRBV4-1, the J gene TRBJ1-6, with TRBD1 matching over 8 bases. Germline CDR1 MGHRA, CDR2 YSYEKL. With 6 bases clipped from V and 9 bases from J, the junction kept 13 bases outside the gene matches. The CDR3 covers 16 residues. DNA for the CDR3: TGCGCCAGCAGGGACAGGGCGATTGGGCCTGGTTCACCCCTCCACTTT. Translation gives CASRDRAIGPGSPLHF.

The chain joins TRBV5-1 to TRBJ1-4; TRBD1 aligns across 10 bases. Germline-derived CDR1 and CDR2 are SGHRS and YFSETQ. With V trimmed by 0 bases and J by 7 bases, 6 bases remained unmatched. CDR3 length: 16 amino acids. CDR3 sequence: CASSLGGQGRSEKLFF. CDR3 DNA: TGCGCCAGCAGCTTGGGGGGACAGGGGCGTAGTGAAAAACTGTTTTTT.

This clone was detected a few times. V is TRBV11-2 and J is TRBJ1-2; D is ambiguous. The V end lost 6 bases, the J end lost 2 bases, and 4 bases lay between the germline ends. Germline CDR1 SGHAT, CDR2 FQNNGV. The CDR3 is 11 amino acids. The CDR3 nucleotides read TGTGCCAGCAGTATCAACTATGGCTACACCTTC. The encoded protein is CASSINYGYTF.

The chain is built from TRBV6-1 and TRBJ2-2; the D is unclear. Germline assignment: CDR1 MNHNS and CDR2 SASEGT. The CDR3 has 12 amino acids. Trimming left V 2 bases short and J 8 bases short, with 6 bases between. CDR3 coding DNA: TGTGCCAGCAGTGAACTAGGAGGGGAGCTGTTTTTT. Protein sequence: CASSELGGELFF.

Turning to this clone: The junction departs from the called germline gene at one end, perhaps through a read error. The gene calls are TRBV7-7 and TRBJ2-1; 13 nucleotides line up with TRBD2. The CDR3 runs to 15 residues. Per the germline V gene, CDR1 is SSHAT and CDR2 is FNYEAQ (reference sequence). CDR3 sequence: CASSLTSGRAHEQFF. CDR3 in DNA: TGTGCTAGCAGCCTCACTAGCGGGAGGGCCCATGAGCAGTTCTTC.

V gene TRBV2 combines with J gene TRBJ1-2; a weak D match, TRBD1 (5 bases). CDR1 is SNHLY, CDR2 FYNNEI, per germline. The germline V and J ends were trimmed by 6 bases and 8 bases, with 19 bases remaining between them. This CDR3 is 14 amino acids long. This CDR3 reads CASRGTGRLTGYTF. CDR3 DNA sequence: TGTGCCAGCAGGGGGACTGGGCGATTAACGGGCTACACCTTC.

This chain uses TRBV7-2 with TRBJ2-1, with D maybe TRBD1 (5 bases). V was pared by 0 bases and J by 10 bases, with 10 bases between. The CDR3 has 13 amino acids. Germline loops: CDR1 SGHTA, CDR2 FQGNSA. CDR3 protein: CASSLARGQEQFF. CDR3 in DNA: TGTGCCAGCAGCTTAGCCCGCGGACAAGAGCAGTTCTTC.

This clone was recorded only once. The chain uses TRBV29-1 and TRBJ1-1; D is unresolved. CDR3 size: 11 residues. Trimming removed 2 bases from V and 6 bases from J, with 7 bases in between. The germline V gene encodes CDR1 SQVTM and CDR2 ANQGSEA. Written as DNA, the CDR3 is TGCAGCGTTGAACGGAGTTCTGAAGCTTTCTTT. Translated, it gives CSVERSSEAFF.

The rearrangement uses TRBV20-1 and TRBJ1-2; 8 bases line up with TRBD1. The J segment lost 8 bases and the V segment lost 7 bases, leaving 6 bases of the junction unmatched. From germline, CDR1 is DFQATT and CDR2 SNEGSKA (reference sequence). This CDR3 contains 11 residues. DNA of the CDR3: TGCAGTGTCAGAACAGGGGGAGGCTACACCTTC. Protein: CSVRTGGGYTF.

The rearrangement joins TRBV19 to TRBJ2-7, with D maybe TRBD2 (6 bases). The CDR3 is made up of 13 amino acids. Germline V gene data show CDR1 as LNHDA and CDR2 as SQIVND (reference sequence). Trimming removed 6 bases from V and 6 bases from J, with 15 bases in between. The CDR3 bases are TGTGCCAGTAGCCCCAGGGAGGCGAGCGAGCAGTACTTC. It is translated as CASSPREASEQYF.

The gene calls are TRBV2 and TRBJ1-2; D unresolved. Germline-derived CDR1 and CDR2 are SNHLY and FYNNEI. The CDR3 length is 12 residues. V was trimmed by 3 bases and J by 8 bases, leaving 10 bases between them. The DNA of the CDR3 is TGTGCCAGCAGTGATAACGGGAGGGGCTACACCTTC. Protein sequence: CASSDNGRGYTF.